This is a list of T cell receptor beta chains from one sample in a study of cytomegalovirus exposure and HLA in healthy donors. Clones were sequenced by immunoSEQ multiplex PCR, and TCRdb holds only the in-frame ones, with some missing. The top ten clones hold 1.2% of a sample with about 160,000 clones, roughly 83% of them seen once. The sequencing input was PBMCs. These receptors all come from a boy under 10 years old in good health and CMV-seronegative. Each CDR3 is given with its conserved first and last residue.

V	J	CDR3
TRBV7-2	TRBJ1-6	CASSLTRSSYNSPLHF
TRBV6-1	TRBJ1-4	CASSGGGEKLFF
TRBV30	TRBJ1-5	CAWSSRGNQPQHF
TRBV9	TRBJ2-1	CASSVGGEISYNEQFF
TRBV6-1	TRBJ1-1	CASRTGTGGTEAFF
TRBV5-1	TRBJ1-4	CASSFRTGAGEKLFF
TRBV28	TRBJ1-2	CASSRSDRGPPAHYGYTF
TRBV6-5	TRBJ1-1	CASSFRTGGGRTEAFF
TRBV5-1	TRBJ2-5	CASSTGLAGEETQYF
TRBV7-6	TRBJ1-3	CASSLGRDRSGNTIYF
TRBV7-6	TRBJ2-7	CASSLGQRKTRSRFYEQYF
TRBV7-2	TRBJ2-3	CASSQRQGPTSSTDTQYF
TRBV15	TRBJ2-2	CAIRKTSGVGELFF
TRBV7-9	TRBJ2-5	CASAAATVVQETQYF
TRBV6-6	TRBJ2-3	CASSRLAGGSADTQYF
TRBV15	TRBJ1-5	CATSRAGNQPQHF
TRBV7-9	TRBJ1-1	CASSFTGLNTEAFF